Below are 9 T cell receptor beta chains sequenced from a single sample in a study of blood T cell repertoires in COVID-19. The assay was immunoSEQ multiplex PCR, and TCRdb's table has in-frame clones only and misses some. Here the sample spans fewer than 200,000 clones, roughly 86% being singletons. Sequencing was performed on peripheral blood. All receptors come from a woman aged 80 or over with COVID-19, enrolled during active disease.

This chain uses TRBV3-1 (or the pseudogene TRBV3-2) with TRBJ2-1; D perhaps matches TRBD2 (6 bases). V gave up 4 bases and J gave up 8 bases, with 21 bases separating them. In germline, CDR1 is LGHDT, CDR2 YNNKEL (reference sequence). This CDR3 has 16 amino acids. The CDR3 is CASSRTTSTMGDEQFF. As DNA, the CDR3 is TGTGCCAGCAGCCGGACCACTAGCACGATGGGCGATGAGCAGTTCTTC.

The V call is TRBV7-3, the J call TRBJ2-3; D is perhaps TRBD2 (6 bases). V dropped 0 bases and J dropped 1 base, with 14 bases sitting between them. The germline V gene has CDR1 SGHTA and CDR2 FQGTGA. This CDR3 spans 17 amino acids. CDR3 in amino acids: CASSLTGPQRGTDTQYF. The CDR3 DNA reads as TGTGCCAGCAGCTTAACAGGCCCCCAGCGGGGCACAGATACGCAGTATTTT.

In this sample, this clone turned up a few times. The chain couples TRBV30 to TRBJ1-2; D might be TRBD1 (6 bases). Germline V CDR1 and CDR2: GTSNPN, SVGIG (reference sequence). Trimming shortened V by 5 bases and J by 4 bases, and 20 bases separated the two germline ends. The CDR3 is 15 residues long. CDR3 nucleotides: TGTGCCTGGCAAAAGACGGGGGGCACCTCCTATGGCTACACCTTC. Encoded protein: CAWQKTGGTSYGYTF.

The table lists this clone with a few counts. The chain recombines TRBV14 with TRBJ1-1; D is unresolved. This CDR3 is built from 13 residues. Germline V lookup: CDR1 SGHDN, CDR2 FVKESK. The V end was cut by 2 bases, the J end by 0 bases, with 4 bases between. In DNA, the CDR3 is TGTGCCAGCAGCCAAATCTTGAACACTGAAGCTTTCTTT. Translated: CASSQILNTEAFF.

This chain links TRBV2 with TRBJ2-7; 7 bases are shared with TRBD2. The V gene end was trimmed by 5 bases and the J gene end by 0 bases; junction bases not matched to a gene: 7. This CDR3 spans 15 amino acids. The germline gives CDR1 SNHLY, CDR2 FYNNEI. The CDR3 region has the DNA TGTGCCAGCAGTCCGGGACTAACGAGCTCCTACGAGCAGTACTTC. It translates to CASSPGLTSSYEQYF.

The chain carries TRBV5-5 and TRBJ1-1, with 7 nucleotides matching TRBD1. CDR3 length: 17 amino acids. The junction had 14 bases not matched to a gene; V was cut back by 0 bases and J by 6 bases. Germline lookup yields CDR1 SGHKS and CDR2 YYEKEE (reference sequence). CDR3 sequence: CASSLVQGIRLDAEAFF. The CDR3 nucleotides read TGTGCCAGCAGCTTGGTACAGGGGATTAGACTGGATGCTGAAGCTTTCTTT.

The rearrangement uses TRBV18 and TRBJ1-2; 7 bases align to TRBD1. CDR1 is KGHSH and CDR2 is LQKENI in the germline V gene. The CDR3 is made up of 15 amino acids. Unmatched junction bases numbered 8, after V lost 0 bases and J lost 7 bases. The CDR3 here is CASSPPAGGIGGYTF. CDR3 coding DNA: TGTGCCAGCTCACCACCCGCAGGGGGGATAGGTGGCTACACCTTC.

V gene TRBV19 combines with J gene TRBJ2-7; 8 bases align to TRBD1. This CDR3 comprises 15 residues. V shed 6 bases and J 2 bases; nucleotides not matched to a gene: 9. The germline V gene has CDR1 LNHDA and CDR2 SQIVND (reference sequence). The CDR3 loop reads CASRTTGVSPYEQYF. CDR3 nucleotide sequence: TGTGCCAGTAGAACGACAGGGGTTAGCCCCTACGAGCAGTACTTC.

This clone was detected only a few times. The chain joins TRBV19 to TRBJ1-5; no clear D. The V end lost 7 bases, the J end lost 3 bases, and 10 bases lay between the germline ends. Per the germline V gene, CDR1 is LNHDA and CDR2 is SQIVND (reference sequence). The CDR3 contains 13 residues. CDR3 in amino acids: CASKGGFNQPQHF. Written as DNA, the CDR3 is TGTGCCAGTAAGGGAGGCTTCAATCAGCCCCAGCATTTT.